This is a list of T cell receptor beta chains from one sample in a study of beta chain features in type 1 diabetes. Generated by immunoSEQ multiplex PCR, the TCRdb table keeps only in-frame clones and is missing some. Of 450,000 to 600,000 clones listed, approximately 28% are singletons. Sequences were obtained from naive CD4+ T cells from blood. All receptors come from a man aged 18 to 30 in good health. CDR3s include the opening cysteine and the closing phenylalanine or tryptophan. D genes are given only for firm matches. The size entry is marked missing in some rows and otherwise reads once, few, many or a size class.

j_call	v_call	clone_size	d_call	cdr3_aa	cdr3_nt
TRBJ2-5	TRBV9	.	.	CASSVGTSVVETQYF	TGTGCCAGCAGCGTCGGTACTAGTGTCGTAGAGACCCAGTACTTC
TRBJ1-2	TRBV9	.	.	CASGEGGYTF	TGTGCCAGCGGAGAGGGTGGCTACACCTTC
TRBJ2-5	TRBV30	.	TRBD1	CAWSEQGETQYF	TGTGCCTGGAGTGAACAGGGGGAGACCCAGTACTTC
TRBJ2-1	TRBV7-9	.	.	CASSLHELPPNEQFF	TGTGCCAGCAGCTTACACGAGCTCCCCCCCAATGAGCAGTTCTTC
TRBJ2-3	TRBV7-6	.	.	CASSSLGVVTDTQYF	TGTGCCAGCAGCTCCCTCGGGGTCGTTACAGATACGCAGTATTTT
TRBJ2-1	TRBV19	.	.	CASSIVDEQFF	TGTGCCAGTAGTATAGTGGATGAGCAGTTCTTC
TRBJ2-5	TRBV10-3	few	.	CAISGSGLQETQYF	TGTGCCATCAGTGGGTCGGGACTTCAAGAGACCCAGTACTTC
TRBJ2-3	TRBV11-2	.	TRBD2	CASSRGLAAPDTQYF	TGTGCCAGCAGCCGTGGACTAGCGGCTCCAGATACGCAGTATTTT
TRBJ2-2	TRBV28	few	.	CASWTLLTGELFF	TGTGCCAGTTGGACATTACTCACCGGGGAGCTGTTTTTT
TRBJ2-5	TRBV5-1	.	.	CASSLAVPGSKGETQYF	TGCGCCAGCAGCTTGGCAGTCCCCGGGAGCAAGGGTGAGACCCAGTACTTC
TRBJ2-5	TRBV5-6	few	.	CASSLVAQETQYF	TGTGCCAGCAGCTTGGTGGCACAAGAGACCCAGTACTTC
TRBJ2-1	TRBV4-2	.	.	CASSRSRNEQFF	TGTGCCAGCAGCCGTAGTAGGAATGAGCAGTTCTTC
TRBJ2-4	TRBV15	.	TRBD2	CATRVAGGGKNIQYF	TGTGCCACCCGAGTAGCGGGAGGGGGAAAAAACATTCAGTACTTC
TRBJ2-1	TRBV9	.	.	CASSVAAIGPYNEQFF	TGTGCCAGCAGCGTAGCAGCAATCGGGCCCTACAATGAGCAGTTCTTC
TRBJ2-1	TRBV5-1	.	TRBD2	CASSRAGTSGSSSYNEQFF	TGCGCCAGCAGCCGAGCCGGGACTAGCGGCTCGAGCTCCTACAATGAGCAGTTCTTC
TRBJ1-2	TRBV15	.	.	CAASPAEANYGYTF	TGTGCCGCCAGCCCCGCCGAGGCTAACTATGGCTACACCTTC
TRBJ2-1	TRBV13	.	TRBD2	CASSWTSGRQGEQFF	TGTGCCAGCAGTTGGACTAGCGGGAGGCAGGGTGAGCAGTTCTTC
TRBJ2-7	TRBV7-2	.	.	CASSRDLYEQYF	TGTGCCAGCAGCCGGGACCTCTACGAGCAGTACTTC
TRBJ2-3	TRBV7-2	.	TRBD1	CASRNRGSTDTQYF	TGTGCCAGCCGCAACAGGGGAAGCACAGATACGCAGTATTTT
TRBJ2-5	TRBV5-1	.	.	CASSLETGGQTQYF	TGCGCCAGCAGCCTCGAGACGGGTGGGCAGACCCAGTACTTC
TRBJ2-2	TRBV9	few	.	CASSVRGNEGTGELFF	TGTGCCAGCAGCGTAAGAGGGAACGAGGGAACCGGGGAGCTGTTTTTT
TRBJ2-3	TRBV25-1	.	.	CASSASLATDTQYF	TGTGCCAGCAGTGCTAGTTTGGCCACAGATACGCAGTATTTT
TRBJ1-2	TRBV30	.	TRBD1	CALGRDRPYGYTF	TGTGCCTTAGGCCGGGACAGGCCCTATGGCTACACCTTC
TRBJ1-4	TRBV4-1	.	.	CASSRVRNEKLFF	TGCGCCAGCAGCCGAGTGAGAAATGAAAAACTGTTTTTT
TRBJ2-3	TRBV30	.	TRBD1	CAWYRGSFTDTQYF	TGTGCCTGGTACAGGGGTTCCTTCACAGATACGCAGTATTTT
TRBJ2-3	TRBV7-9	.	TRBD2	CASKLAGGTDTQYF	TGTGCCAGCAAACTAGCGGGGGGCACAGATACGCAGTATTTT
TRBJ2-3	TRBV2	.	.	CASSVSRPEDTQYF	TGTGCCAGCAGTGTATCCAGGCCAGAAGATACGCAGTATTTT
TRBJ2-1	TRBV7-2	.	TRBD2	CASSLAVLAGANEQFF	TGTGCCAGCAGCTTAGCGGTACTAGCGGGAGCTAATGAGCAGTTCTTC
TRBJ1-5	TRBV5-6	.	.	CASSSTRSNQPQHF	TGTGCCAGCAGTTCCACTAGGAGCAATCAGCCCCAGCATTTT
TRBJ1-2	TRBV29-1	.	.	CSVAPRGIYGYTF	TGCAGCGTTGCCCCTCGGGGGATCTACGGCTACACCTTC
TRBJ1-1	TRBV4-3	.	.	CASSQDTGHPNTEAFF	TGCGCCAGCAGCCAAGACACCGGACACCCGAACACTGAAGCTTTCTTT
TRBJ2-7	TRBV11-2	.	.	CASSLVREQYF	TGTGCCAGCAGCTTAGTACGCGAGCAGTACTTC
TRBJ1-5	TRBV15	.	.	CATSRDRGDQPQHF	TGTGCCACCAGCAGAGATAGGGGGGATCAGCCCCAGCATTTT
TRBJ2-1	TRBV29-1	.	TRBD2	CSVEREARMKQFF	TGCAGCGTTGAGCGGGAGGCCCGGATGAAGCAGTTCTTC
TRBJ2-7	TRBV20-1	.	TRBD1	CSARVSGQGHF	TGCAGTGCTAGAGTCTCGGGACAGGGGCACTTC
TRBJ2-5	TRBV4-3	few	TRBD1	CASSQATGGLGETQYF	TGCGCCAGCAGCCAAGCAACAGGGGGGCTCGGAGAGACCCAGTACTTC
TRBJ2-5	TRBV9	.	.	CASSVEGETQYF	TGTGCCAGCAGCGTAGAGGGTGAGACCCAGTACTTC
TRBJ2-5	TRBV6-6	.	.	CASSYRGRGQETQYF	TGTGCCAGCAGTTACAGGGGGAGGGGACAAGAGACCCAGTACTTC
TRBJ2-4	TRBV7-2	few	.	CASSLGTENIQYF	TGTGCCAGCAGCTTAGGGACGGAAAACATTCAGTACTTC
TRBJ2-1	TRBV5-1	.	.	CASSSSDLRRGLDNEQFF	TGCGCCAGCAGCTCGAGTGACCTTAGACGTGGCCTGGACAATGAGCAGTTCTTC
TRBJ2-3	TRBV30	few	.	CARDPAMVGGTDTQYF	TGTGCCCGGGACCCGGCGATGGTTGGTGGCACAGATACGCAGTATTTT
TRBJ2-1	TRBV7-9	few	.	CASSFGPLSYNEQFF	TGTGCCAGCAGCTTTGGTCCCCTCTCCTACAATGAGCAGTTCTTC
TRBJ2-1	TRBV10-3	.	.	CASSYSWYNEQFF	TGTGCCAGCAGTTACTCTTGGTACAATGAGCAGTTCTTC
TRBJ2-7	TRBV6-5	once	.	CASSPSRERHEQYF	TGTGCCAGCAGCCCCTCCCGGGAGCGGCACGAGCAGTACTTC
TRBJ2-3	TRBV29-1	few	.	CSVDRGLAADTQYF	TGCAGCGTTGACCGGGGACTGGCGGCAGATACGCAGTATTTT
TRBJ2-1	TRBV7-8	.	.	CASSPTWGEQFF	TGTGCCAGCAGCCCCACCTGGGGGGAGCAGTTCTTC
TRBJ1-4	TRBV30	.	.	CAWSGTGTFGEKLFF	TGTGCCTGGAGTGGAACCGGGACTTTTGGGGAAAAACTGTTTTTT
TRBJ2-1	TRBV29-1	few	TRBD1	CSVVGTGGNEQFF	TGCAGCGTTGTGGGAACAGGGGGCAATGAGCAGTTCTTC
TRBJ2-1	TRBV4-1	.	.	CASSSPEFF	TGCGCCAGCAGCTCACCCGAGTTCTTC
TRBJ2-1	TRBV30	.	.	CAWSVQVIAYNEQFF	TGTGCCTGGAGTGTACAGGTCATCGCCTACAATGAGCAGTTCTTC